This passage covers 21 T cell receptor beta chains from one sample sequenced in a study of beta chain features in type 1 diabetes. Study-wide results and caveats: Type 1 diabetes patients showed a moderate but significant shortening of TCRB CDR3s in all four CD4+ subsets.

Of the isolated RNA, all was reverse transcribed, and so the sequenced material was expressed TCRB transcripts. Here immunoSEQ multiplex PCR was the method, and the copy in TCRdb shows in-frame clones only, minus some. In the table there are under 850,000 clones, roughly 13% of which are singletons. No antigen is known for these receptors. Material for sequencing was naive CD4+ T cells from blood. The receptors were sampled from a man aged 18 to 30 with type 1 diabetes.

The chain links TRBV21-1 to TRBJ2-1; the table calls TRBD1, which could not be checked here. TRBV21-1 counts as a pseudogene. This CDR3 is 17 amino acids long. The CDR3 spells CASSADSGTGDYNEQFF. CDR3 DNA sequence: TGTGCCAGCAGCGCCGACTCCGGGACAGGGGACTACAATGAGCAGTTCTTC.

The DNA of the CDR3 is TGTGCCAGCAGCTTGGGGCTCGCAACTAATGAAAAACTGTTTTTT. This sequence encodes CASSLGLATNEKLFF. The rearrangement links TRBV11-3 to TRBJ1-4; tentative D call: TRBD1 (5 bases). V lost 3 bases and J 0 bases, leaving 8 bases between the germline ends. The CDR3 sequence is 15 residues long. The V gene's germline CDR1 is SGHNT and CDR2 YENEEA.

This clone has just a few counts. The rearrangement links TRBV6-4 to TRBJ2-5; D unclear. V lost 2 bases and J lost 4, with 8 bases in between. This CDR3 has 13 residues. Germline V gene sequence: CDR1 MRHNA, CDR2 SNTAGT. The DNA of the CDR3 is TGTGCCAGCAGTGACAGGGAAGGAGAGACCCAGTACTTC. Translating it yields CASSDREGETQYF.

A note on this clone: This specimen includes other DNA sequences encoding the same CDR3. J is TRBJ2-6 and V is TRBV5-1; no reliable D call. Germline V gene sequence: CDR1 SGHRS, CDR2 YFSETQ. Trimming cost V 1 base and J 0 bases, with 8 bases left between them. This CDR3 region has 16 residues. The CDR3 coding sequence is TGCGCCAGCAGCTTGAGTGGGGTCTCTGGGGCCAACGTCCTGACTTTC. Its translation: CASSLSGVSGANVLTF.

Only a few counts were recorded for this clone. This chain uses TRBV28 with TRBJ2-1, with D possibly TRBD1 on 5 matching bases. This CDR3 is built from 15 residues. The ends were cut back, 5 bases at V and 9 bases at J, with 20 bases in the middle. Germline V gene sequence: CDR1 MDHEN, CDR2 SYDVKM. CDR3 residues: CASSRAWGYVGEQFF. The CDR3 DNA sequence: TGTGCCAGCAGTCGCGCCTGGGGCTACGTCGGTGAGCAGTTCTTC. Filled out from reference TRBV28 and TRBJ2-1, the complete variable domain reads DVKVTQSSRYLVKRTGEKVFLECVQDMDHENMFWYRQDPGLGLRLIYFSYDVKMKEKGDIPEGYSVSREKKERFSLILESASTNQTSMYLCASSRAWGYVGEQFFGPGTRLTVL.

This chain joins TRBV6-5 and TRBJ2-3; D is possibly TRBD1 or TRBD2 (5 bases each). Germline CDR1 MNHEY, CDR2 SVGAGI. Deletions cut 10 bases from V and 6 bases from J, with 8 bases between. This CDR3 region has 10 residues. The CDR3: CATRGDTQYF. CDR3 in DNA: TGTGCCACCCGGGGCGATACGCAGTATTTT.

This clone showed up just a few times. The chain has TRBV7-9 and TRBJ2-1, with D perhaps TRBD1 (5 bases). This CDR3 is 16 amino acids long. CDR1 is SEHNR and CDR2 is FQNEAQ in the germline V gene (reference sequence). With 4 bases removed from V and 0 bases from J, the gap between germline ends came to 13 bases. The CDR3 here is CASSWTRYPSYNEQFF. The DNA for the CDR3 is TGTGCCAGCAGCTGGACACGGTACCCCTCCTACAATGAGCAGTTCTTC.

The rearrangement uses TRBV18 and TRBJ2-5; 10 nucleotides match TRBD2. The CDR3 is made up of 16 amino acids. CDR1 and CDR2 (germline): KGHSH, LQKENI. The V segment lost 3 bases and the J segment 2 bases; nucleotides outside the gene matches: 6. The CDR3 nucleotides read TGTGCCAGCTCACCCCTTCAACTAGCGGGGCAAGAGACCCAGTACTTC. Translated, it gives CASSPLQLAGQETQYF.

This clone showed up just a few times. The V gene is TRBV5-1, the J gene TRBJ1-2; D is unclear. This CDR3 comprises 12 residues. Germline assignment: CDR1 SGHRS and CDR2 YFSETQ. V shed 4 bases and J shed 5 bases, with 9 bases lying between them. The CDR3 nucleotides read TGCGCCAGCAGCCTAGACGCATATGGCTACACCTTC. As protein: CASSLDAYGYTF.

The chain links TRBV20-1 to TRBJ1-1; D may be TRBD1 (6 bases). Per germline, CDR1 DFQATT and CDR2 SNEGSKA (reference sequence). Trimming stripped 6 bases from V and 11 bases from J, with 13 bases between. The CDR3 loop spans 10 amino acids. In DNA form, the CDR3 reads TGCAGTGCCTCGGGGAGGGGGGCTTTCTTT. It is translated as CSASGRGAFF.

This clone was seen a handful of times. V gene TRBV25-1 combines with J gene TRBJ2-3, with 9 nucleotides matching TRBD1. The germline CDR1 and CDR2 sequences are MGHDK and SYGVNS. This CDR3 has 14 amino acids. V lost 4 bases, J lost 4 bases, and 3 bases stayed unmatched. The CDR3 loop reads CASSADRGPDTQYF. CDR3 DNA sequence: TGTGCCAGCAGTGCGGACAGGGGTCCAGATACGCAGTATTTT. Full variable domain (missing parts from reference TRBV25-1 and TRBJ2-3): EADIYQTPRYLVIGTGKKITLECSQTMGHDKMYWYQQDPGMELHLIHYSYGVNSTEKGDLSSESTVSRIRTEHFPLTLESARPSHTSQYLCASSADRGPDTQYFGPGTRLTVL.

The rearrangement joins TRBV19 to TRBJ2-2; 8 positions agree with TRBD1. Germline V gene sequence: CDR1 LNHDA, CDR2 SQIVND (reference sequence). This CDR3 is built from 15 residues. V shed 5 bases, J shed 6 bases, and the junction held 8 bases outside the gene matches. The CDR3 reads CASSFRDRSAGELFF. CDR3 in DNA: TGTGCCAGTAGTTTCCGGGACAGGTCCGCCGGGGAGCTGTTTTTT.

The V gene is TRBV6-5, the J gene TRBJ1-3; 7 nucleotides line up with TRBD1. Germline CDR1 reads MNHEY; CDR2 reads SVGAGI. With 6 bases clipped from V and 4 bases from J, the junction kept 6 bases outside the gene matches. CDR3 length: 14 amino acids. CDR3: CASRSGGSGNTIYF. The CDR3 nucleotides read TGTGCCAGCAGATCAGGGGGTTCGGGAAACACCATATATTTT.

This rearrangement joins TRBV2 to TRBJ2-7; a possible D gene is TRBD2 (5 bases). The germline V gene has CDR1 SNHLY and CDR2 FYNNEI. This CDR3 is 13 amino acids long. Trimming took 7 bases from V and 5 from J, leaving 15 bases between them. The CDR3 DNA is TGTGCCAGCAAGGTTAACCCGGGAAACGAGCAGTACTTC. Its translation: CASKVNPGNEQYF.

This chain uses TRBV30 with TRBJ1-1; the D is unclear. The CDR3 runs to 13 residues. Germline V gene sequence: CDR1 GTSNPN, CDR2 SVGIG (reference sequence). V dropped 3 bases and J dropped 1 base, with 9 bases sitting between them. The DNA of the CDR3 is TGTGCCTGGAGAGGCGCGCCGAACACTGAAGCTTTCTTT. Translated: CAWRGAPNTEAFF.

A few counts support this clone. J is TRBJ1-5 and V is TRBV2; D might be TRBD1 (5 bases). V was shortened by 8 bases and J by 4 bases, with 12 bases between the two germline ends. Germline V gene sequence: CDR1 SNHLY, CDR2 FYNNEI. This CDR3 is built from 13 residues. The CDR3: CASALEGNQPQHF. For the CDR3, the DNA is TGTGCCAGCGCCCTAGAGGGGAATCAGCCCCAGCATTTT.

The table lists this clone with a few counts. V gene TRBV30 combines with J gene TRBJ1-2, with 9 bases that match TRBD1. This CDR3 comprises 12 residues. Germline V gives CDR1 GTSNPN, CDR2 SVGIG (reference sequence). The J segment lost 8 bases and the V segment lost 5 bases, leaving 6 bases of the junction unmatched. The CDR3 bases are TGTGCCTGGGAACAGGGGGCTAAAGGCTACACCTTC. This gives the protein CAWEQGAKGYTF.

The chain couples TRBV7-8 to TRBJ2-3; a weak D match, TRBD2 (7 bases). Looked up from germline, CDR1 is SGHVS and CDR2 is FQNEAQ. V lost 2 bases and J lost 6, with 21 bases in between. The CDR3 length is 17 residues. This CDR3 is CASSLTQGGLGGDTQYF. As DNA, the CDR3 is TGTGCCAGCAGCTTAACACAAGGAGGACTAGGGGGGGATACGCAGTATTTT. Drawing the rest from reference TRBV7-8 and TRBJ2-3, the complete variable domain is GAGVSQSPRYKVAKRGQDVALRCDPISGHVSLFWYQQALGQGPEFLTYFQNEAQLDKSGLPSDRFFAERPEGSVSTLKIQRTQQEDSAVYLCASSLTQGGLGGDTQYFGPGTRLTVL.

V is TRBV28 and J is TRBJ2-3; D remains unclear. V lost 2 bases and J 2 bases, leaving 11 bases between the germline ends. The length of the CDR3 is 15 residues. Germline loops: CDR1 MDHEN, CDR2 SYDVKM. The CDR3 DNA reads TGTGCCAGCAGTTTACCAGGAGACACCACAGATACGCAGTATTTT. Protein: CASSLPGDTTDTQYF.

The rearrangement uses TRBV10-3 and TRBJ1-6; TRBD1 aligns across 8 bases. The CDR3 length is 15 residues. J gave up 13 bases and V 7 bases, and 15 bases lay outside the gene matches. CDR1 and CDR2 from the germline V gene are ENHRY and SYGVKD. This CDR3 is CAIKGQGGPLGPLHF. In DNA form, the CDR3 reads TGTGCCATCAAAGGACAGGGAGGCCCCCTCGGTCCCCTCCACTTT.

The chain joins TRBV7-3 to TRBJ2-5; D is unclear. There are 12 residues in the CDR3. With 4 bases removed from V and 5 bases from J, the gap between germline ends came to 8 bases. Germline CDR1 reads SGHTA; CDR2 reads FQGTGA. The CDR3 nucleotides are TGTGCCAGCAGCTACGATAGGGAGACCCAGTACTTC. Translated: CASSYDRETQYF.